This TCR beta chain was documented in a study of cytomegalovirus exposure and HLA in healthy donors. Study results and caveats: An observed cluster of highly shared sequence variants was recorded as a likely sequencing artifact. CMV serostatus was the only immune exposure information that was available. A later analysis showed TCR association rates differing by HLA locus, peaking at DRB1 and lowest at HLA-C.

CDR1 is MGHRA, CDR2 YSYEKL, per germline. The CDR3 has 15 amino acids. J lost 5 bases, V lost 4 bases, and 4 bases had no gene match. This clone was counted between two and nine times. What it binds is unknown. 13 Jbeta primers and 60 Vbeta primers were used for the PCR. Some clones are missing from TCRdb's copy, which holds only in-frame ones; the method was immunoSEQ multiplex PCR. Among approximately 140,000 clones listed, 70% to 90% were seen once. The TCR sequence derives from a woman between 35 and 50 years old in good health and CMV-seronegative. Sequenced material: PBMCs. This rearrangement joins TRBV4-1 to TRBJ2-1; 11 positions match TRBD2. The CDR3 is CASSPTSGVDNEQFF. CDR3 in DNA: TGCGCCAGCAGCCCGACTAGCGGGGTTGACAATGAGCAGTTCTTC.